These 8 T cell receptor beta chains came from one sample sequenced in a study of T cells in localized non-small cell lung cancer. Repertoires were generated with immunoSEQ multiplex PCR, while TCRdb's copy carries only in-frame clones and drops some. Of under 75,000 clones listed, approximately 87% are singletons. The material was peripheral blood, obtained before any cancer treatment. The receptors derive from a male donor at least 60 years old with stage III squamous cell lung carcinoma.

This chain links TRBV5-1 with TRBJ2-2; 11 bases fit TRBD1. This CDR3 contains 14 residues. From germline, CDR1 is SGHRS and CDR2 YFSETQ. V lost 4 bases and J lost 7; bases outside the gene matches: 3. CDR3 sequence (DNA): TGCGCCAGCAGCCCGGGACAGGGGGGCGGGGAGCTGTTTTTT. Translation: CASSPGQGGGELFF.

The chain links TRBV6-5 to TRBJ2-4, with 9 bases that match TRBD2. CDR3 length: 15 amino acids. Unmatched junction bases numbered 10, after V lost 6 bases and J lost 7 bases. In germline, CDR1 is MNHEY, CDR2 SVGAGI. This CDR3 reads CASRTPAGGRNIQYF. CDR3 DNA sequence: TGTGCCAGCAGAACCCCCGCGGGGGGGCGGAACATTCAGTACTTC.

The V and J genes are TRBV13 and TRBJ2-6; D is uncertain. Germline CDR1 reads PRHDT; CDR2 reads FYEKMQ (reference sequence). The length of the CDR3 is 17 residues. V lost 4 bases, J lost 0 bases, and 13 bases lay in between. The CDR3: CASSSPAPISGANVLTF. CDR3 DNA: TGTGCCAGCAGCTCCCCGGCCCCGATCTCTGGGGCCAACGTCCTGACTTTC.

The V and J genes are TRBV5-1 and TRBJ2-3, with TRBD2 matching over 9 bases. This CDR3 has 15 residues. Germline trimming cut 0 bases from V and 4 bases from J; bases unmatched to any gene: 3. In germline, CDR1 is SGHRS, CDR2 YFSETQ. The CDR3 protein is CASSLEGLAPDTQYF. The CDR3 nucleotides read TGCGCCAGCAGCTTGGAGGGACTAGCTCCAGATACGCAGTATTTT.

The V call is TRBV5-4, the J call TRBJ2-3, with D hard to call. The CDR3 totals 16 residues. Trimming removed 4 bases at V and 2 bases at J, with 17 bases between. The germline CDR1 and CDR2 sequences are SGHNT and YYREEE (reference sequence). CDR3 coding DNA: TGTGCCAGCAGCGAACTCCGTGTCGCTAACACAGATACGCAGTATTTT. This gives the protein CASSELRVANTDTQYF.

This clone showed up just once. The J gene is TRBJ2-2, the V gene TRBV14; D uncertain. V shed 4 bases and J shed 3 bases, with 6 bases lying between them. The length of the CDR3 is 13 residues. Germline CDR1 and CDR2: SGHDN and FVKESK. CDR3 protein: CASSLIYTGELFF. CDR3 sequence (DNA): TGTGCCAGCAGCCTTATTTACACCGGGGAGCTGTTTTTT.

V gene TRBV7-8 combines with J gene TRBJ2-7, with TRBD1 as a possible D gene (6 bases). Deletions cut 5 bases from V and 0 bases from J, with 20 bases between. The CDR3 extends over 17 amino acids. CDR1 is SGHVS, CDR2 FQNEAQ, per germline. The CDR3 protein is CASSGATDRPLSYEQYF. DNA for the CDR3: TGTGCCAGCAGCGGGGCGACCGACAGGCCGCTCTCCTACGAGCAGTACTTC.

V is TRBV5-1 and J is TRBJ2-3; D is unresolved. Germline V gene data show CDR1 as SGHRS and CDR2 as YFSETQ. The CDR3 covers 15 residues. The ends were cut back, 0 bases at V and 5 bases at J, with 13 bases in the middle. CDR3 in amino acids: CASSLEPPIKDTQYF. For the CDR3, the DNA is TGCGCCAGCAGCTTGGAGCCCCCTATTAAAGATACGCAGTATTTT.